These 25 T cell receptor beta chains came from one sample sequenced in a study of CD8+ T cells in alopecia areata. Regarding treatment: oral pan-JAK inhibitor, 5-10 mg twice daily. In each case, RNA was isolated and then reverse transcribed into cDNA as the sequencing template. TCRdb keeps only in-frame clones here, not all; method: immunoSEQ multiplex PCR. The repertoire has about 220,000 clones, about 50% of them found once; the top ten carry around 1.5%. Here the sequenced sample was CD4+ T cells sorted from blood, taken at week 4, from a patient treated with tofacitinib. The receptor source for this set is a human donor with alopecia areata.

This rearrangement joins TRBV10-3 to TRBJ1-1; D is possibly TRBD1 (5 bases). The V end lost 8 bases, the J end lost 0 bases, and 10 bases lay between the germline ends. CDR3 length: 13 amino acids. CDR1 and CDR2 from the germline V gene are ENHRY and SYGVKD. CDR3 DNA: TGTGCCATCGGGACTCCCTTGAACACTGAAGCTTTCTTT. As protein: CAIGTPLNTEAFF.

The V call is TRBV10-3, the J call TRBJ2-7, with D possibly TRBD1 on 6 matching bases. The CDR3 consists of 12 residues. Germline V gives CDR1 ENHRY, CDR2 SYGVKD. Between the trimmed V and J ends, which lost 7 bases and 7 bases, there was a span of 14 bases. The CDR3 reads CAIKSGASEQYF. CDR3 DNA sequence: TGTGCCATCAAGTCAGGGGCGTCAGAGCAGTACTTC.

This sequence joins TRBV9 and TRBJ1-2; D not certain. Looked up from germline, CDR1 is SGDLS and CDR2 is YYNGEE. Deletions cut 4 bases from V and 3 bases from J, with 7 bases between. This CDR3 has 12 residues. CDR3 bases: TGTGCCAGCAGCTCCACAGACTATGGCTACACCTTC. This sequence encodes CASSSTDYGYTF.

V gene TRBV15 combines with J gene TRBJ1-1; D unclear. The CDR3 runs to 13 residues. Germline lookup yields CDR1 LNHNV and CDR2 YYDKDF (reference sequence). V was shortened by 9 bases and J by 1 base, with 12 bases between the two germline ends. The CDR3 nucleotides read TGTGCCACGCGGGCCATCGCGAACACTGAAGCTTTCTTT. Its translation: CATRAIANTEAFF.

This chain uses TRBV10-3 with TRBJ2-5; TRBD2 matches 14 bases. The CDR3 runs 16 residues. V dropped 10 bases and J dropped 1; count of bases not matched to a gene: 8. CDR1 and CDR2 from the germline V gene are ENHRY and SYGVKD. The CDR3: CATSGLAGAIQETQYF. The CDR3 DNA follows: TGTGCCACCTCGGGACTAGCGGGGGCCATCCAAGAGACCCAGTACTTC.

J is TRBJ2-3 and V is TRBV23-1; 9 positions agree with TRBD1. TRBV23-1 is an ORF; its function is uncertain. V lost 0 bases, J lost 2 bases, and 6 bases stayed unmatched. The CDR3 has 17 amino acids. This CDR3 is CASSQSGTGYDTDTQYF. CDR3 nucleotide sequence: TGCGCCAGCAGTCAATCTGGGACAGGGTACGACACAGATACGCAGTATTTT.

The chain uses TRBV6-1 and TRBJ2-2, with 7 bases identical to TRBD1. Germline V CDR1 and CDR2: MNHNS, SASEGT. The CDR3 length is 15 residues. Trimming at V came to 6 bases and at J to 1 base, leaving 5 bases not matched to a gene. This chain's CDR3 is CASSDRDWNTGELFF. The DNA of the CDR3 is TGTGCCAGCAGCGACAGGGATTGGAACACCGGGGAGCTGTTTTTT.

The J gene is TRBJ1-6, the V gene TRBV25-1, with 9 positions matching TRBD1. This CDR3 is 16 amino acids long. The germline CDR1 and CDR2 sequences are MGHDK and SYGVNS. V lost 1 base, J lost 5 bases, and 3 bases stayed unmatched. This chain's CDR3 is CASSESRTGDNSPLHF. CDR3 nucleotides: TGTGCCAGCAGTGAATCAAGGACAGGGGATAATTCACCCCTCCACTTT. Looking up the rest from reference TRBV25-1 and TRBJ1-6 gives the full variable domain: EADIYQTPRYLVIGTGKKITLECSQTMGHDKMYWYQQDPGMELHLIHYSYGVNSTEKGDLSSESTVSRIRTEHFPLTLESARPSHTSQYLCASSESRTGDNSPLHFGNGTRLTVT.

The CDR3 bases are TGCAGCGTTGAAGAAGGGCAGGGATGGAATGAGCAGTTCTTC. Amino acid sequence: CSVEEGQGWNEQFF. This rearrangement joins TRBV29-1 to TRBJ2-1, with D possibly being TRBD1 (5 bases). There are 14 residues in the CDR3. The V end lost 0 bases, the J end lost 7 bases, and 13 bases lay between the germline ends. Germline loops: CDR1 SQVTM, CDR2 ANQGSEA.

The chain carries TRBV7-2 and TRBJ2-5, with D possibly called TRBD1 or TRBD2 (7 bases each). CDR1 is SGHTA and CDR2 is FQGNSA in the germline V gene. The length of the CDR3 is 16 residues. Trimming removed 4 bases from V and 7 bases from J, with 22 bases in between. This chain's CDR3 is CASSSLLTGSGGTQYF. The CDR3 coding sequence is TGTGCCAGCAGCTCCCTATTGACAGGGTCGGGGGGGACCCAGTACTTC.

With regard to this clone: Other DNA sequences in the same sample also yield this CDR3. This sequence joins TRBV30 and TRBJ1-5, with no clear D. V lost 2 bases and J lost 4, with 6 bases in between. CDR1 GTSNPN and CDR2 SVGIG come from the germline V gene (reference sequence). CDR3 length equals 12 residues. CDR3 loop: CAWSRSNQPQHF. CDR3 DNA sequence: TGTGCCTGGAGTAGGAGTAATCAGCCCCAGCATTTT.

For the CDR3, the DNA is TGTGCCTGGAGCGGTTACACCGGGGAGCTGTTTTTT. It specifies CAWSGYTGELFF. This chain connects TRBV30 to TRBJ2-2; D is unresolved. From germline, CDR1 is GTSNPN and CDR2 SVGIG (reference sequence). The V and J ends lost 3 bases and 3 bases respectively, with 5 bases between them. The CDR3 has 12 amino acids.

This chain links TRBV5-1 with TRBJ1-1; D gene ambiguous. Germline assignment: CDR1 SGHRS and CDR2 YFSETQ. The length of the CDR3 is 13 residues. V dropped 4 bases and J dropped 4 bases, with 11 bases sitting between them. In DNA form, the CDR3 reads TGCGCCAGCAGCGCTGCCCTGGGCACTGAAGCTTTCTTT. Amino acids: CASSAALGTEAFF.

The chain carries TRBV5-1 and TRBJ2-5; 8 nucleotides match TRBD1. Germline V lookup: CDR1 SGHRS, CDR2 YFSETQ. J was trimmed by 0 bases and V by 1 base; bases with no gene match: 2. The CDR3 is 15 amino acids. DNA for the CDR3: TGCGCCAGCAGCTTGCAGGGGGCGTACCAAGAGACCCAGTACTTC. Encoded protein: CASSLQGAYQETQYF.

The chain uses TRBV15 and TRBJ1-6, with D tentatively TRBD1 (5 bases). Germline CDR1 reads LNHNV; CDR2 reads YYDKDF (reference sequence). This CDR3 has 12 residues. V shed 3 bases and J shed 14 bases, with 11 bases lying between them. The CDR3 here is CATSSMGGALHF. Written as DNA, the CDR3 is TGTGCCACCAGCAGCATGGGGGGAGCCCTCCACTTT.

This clone was counted ten times or more. V usage is TRBV14 and J usage is TRBJ1-6; D unresolved. Trimming cost V 8 bases and J 5 bases, with 13 bases left between them. CDR3 length: 14 residues. Germline V gene lookup returns CDR1 SGHDN and CDR2 FVKESK. The CDR3 nucleotides are TGTGCCAGCGCGAGGACGGTCAATAATTCACCCCTCCACTTT. Its translation is CASARTVNNSPLHF.

This clone is a singleton in its sample. The chain combines TRBV5-1 with TRBJ2-7; 9 bases are a match to TRBD1. The CDR3 length is 15 residues. Germline-derived CDR1 and CDR2 are SGHRS and YFSETQ. J was trimmed by 3 bases and V by 0 bases; bases with no gene match: 4. The CDR3 is CASSLEQGAHYEQYF. CDR3 nucleotides: TGCGCCAGCAGCTTGGAACAGGGGGCACACTACGAGCAGTACTTC. Variable domain in full (rest from reference TRBV5-1 and TRBJ2-7): KAGVTQTPRYLIKTRGQQVTLSCSPISGHRSVSWYQQTPGQGLQFLFEYFSETQRNKGNFPGRFSGRQFSNSRSEMNVSTLELGDSALYLCASSLEQGAHYEQYFGPGTRLTVT.

The chain links TRBV30 to TRBJ1-1, with D maybe TRBD1 (6 bases). Germline CDR1 is GTSNPN and CDR2 is SVGIG (reference sequence). Between the trimmed V and J ends, which lost 3 bases and 2 bases, there was a span of 10 bases. The CDR3 consists of 13 residues. This CDR3 reads CAWRLDSNTEAFF. The DNA for the CDR3 is TGTGCCTGGAGGTTGGACAGTAACACTGAAGCTTTCTTT. Supplemented by reference TRBV30 and TRBJ1-1, the full variable domain reads SQTIHQWPATLVQPVGSPLSLECTVEGTSNPNLYWYRQAAGRGLQLLFYSVGIGQISSEVPQNLSASRPQDRQFILSSKKLLLSDSGFYLCAWRLDSNTEAFFGQGTRLTVV.

This clone was found a few times. The V and J genes are TRBV27 and TRBJ2-7, with TRBD1 matching over 9 bases. J lost 11 bases, V lost 6 bases, and 5 bases had no gene match. The germline CDR1 and CDR2 sequences are MNHEY and SMNVEV (reference sequence). The CDR3 is 11 amino acids. CDR3 amino acids: CASSLRDREYF. CDR3 DNA: TGTGCCAGCAGCCTCCGGGACAGGGAGTACTTC.

This chain links TRBV6-5 with TRBJ1-2; D is perhaps TRBD1 (6 bases). V was shortened by 6 bases and J by 7 bases, with 12 bases between the two germline ends. The CDR3 contains 12 residues. Germline CDR1 and CDR2: MNHEY and SVGAGI. The CDR3 region has the DNA TGTGCCAGCAGCCAGAAGGGGGGTGGCTACACCTTC. Protein: CASSQKGGGYTF.

This clone was detected once. The chain carries TRBV30 and TRBJ1-3; no clear D gene. The ends were cut back, 2 bases at V and 4 bases at J, with 3 bases in the middle. Germline V lookup: CDR1 GTSNPN, CDR2 SVGIG (reference sequence). This CDR3 spans 11 amino acids. CDR3 protein: CAWSMGNTIYF. CDR3 sequence (DNA): TGTGCCTGGAGTATGGGAAACACCATATATTTT.

This clone was found a few times. The rearrangement joins TRBV6-6 to TRBJ1-2; perhaps TRBD1 as D (6 bases). Germline lookup yields CDR1 MNHNY and CDR2 SVGAGI (reference sequence). The CDR3 runs to 14 residues. V was shortened by 7 bases and J by 6 bases, with 18 bases between the two germline ends. CDR3 nucleotides: TGTGCCAGCACTCTAATCCCACAGGGAAATGGCTACACCTTC. Protein product: CASTLIPQGNGYTF.

V and J are TRBV29-1 and TRBJ2-5; tentative D call: TRBD2 (6 bases). This CDR3 region has 13 residues. CDR1 and CDR2 from the germline V gene are SQVTM and ANQGSEA. Trimming took 1 base from V and 5 from J, leaving 11 bases between them. Here the CDR3 DNA reads TGCAGCGTTGAAGGGCGACTAGTTGAGACCCAGTACTTC. Its protein is CSVEGRLVETQYF.

About this clone itself: Other DNA sequences within the sample encode an identical CDR3. The chain employs TRBV29-1 and TRBJ1-1; D unresolved. There are 13 residues in the CDR3. In germline, CDR1 is SQVTM, CDR2 ANQGSEA. Trimming took off 1 base at V and 0 bases at J, with 6 bases between the two ends. The DNA for the CDR3 is TGCAGCGTTGAAGGCCGAATGAACACTGAAGCTTTCTTT. Encoded protein: CSVEGRMNTEAFF.

In its sample, this clone was seen a few times. This sequence joins TRBV5-1 and TRBJ2-6; no clear D gene. V shed 3 bases and J shed 2 bases, with 9 bases lying between them. Germline V gene sequence: CDR1 SGHRS, CDR2 YFSETQ. The CDR3 sequence is 15 residues long. This chain's CDR3 is CASSYLGTGANVLTF. The CDR3 DNA is TGCGCCAGCAGCTATCTAGGCACTGGGGCCAACGTCCTGACTTTC.